Below, 18 T cell receptor beta chains from the same sample are listed, as sequenced in a study of blood T cells in healthy people across ages. Next came a second PCR, run for roughly 7 to 12 cycles, which used a sample-barcoded 5' primer along with a J-beta primer mix. TCRdb re-analysed the 5' RACE reads in MiXCR, keeping a single row per CDR3 protein. The sample has over 500,000 distinct CDR3 sequences; roughly a quarter are singletons. These data also featured in a second study, about T cells of mothers and their children.

The sample taken for sequencing was blood. Source of these receptors: a boy aged 2 to 10 in good health.

Remarks on this clonotype: The junction and the germline gene differ at one end; a read error may be behind it. The chain has TRBV3-1 and TRBJ2-4; D call uncertain. This CDR3 is 18 amino acids long. CDR1 and CDR2 from the germline V gene are LGHDT and YNNKEL (reference sequence). The CDR3 DNA reads TGTGCCAGCAGCCAAGATGTCGCGGATTCCTTCGGCAAAAGCATTCAGTACTTC. Residues: CASSQDVADSFGKSIQYF. The full variable domain, its missing parts supplied by reference TRBV3-1 and TRBJ2-4, is DTAVSQTPKYLVTQMGNDKSIKCEQNLGHDTMYWYKQDSKKFLKIMFSYNNKELIINETVPNRFSPKSPDKAHLNLHINSLELGDSAVYFCASSQDVADSFGKSIQYFGAGTRLSVL.

In DNA form, the CDR3 reads TGCAGTGCAAAACCCTCGGAGGAAAACTATGGCTACACCTTC. Translation gives CSAKPSEENYGYTF. The gene calls are TRBV20-1 and TRBJ1-2; D gene uncertain. This CDR3 has 14 amino acids. V dropped 6 bases and J dropped 2 bases, with 16 bases sitting between them. Germline lookup yields CDR1 DFQATT and CDR2 SNEGSKA (reference sequence).

DNA of the CDR3: TGTGCCTGGAGTGCGACCGGGACAGGGGACACCATATATTTT. Translating gives CAWSATGTGDTIYF. The chain employs TRBV30 and TRBJ1-3; TRBD1 agrees at 10 bases. From germline, CDR1 is GTSNPN and CDR2 SVGIG (reference sequence). Germline trimming cut 1 base from V and 8 bases from J; bases unmatched to any gene: 5. The CDR3 loop spans 14 amino acids.

J is TRBJ2-5 and V is TRBV9, with 9 bases fitting TRBD1. The CDR3 is 15 amino acids. In germline, CDR1 is SGDLS, CDR2 YYNGEE. V trimming: 2 bases; J trimming: 1 base; junction bases outside the gene matches: 3. The DNA for the CDR3 is TGTGCCAGCAGCGTGCGGGACAGGGCCCAAGAGACCCAGTACTTC. Translating gives CASSVRDRAQETQYF.

This clonotype has a handful of counts. The CDR3 region is CAISILAGESTDTQYF. The CDR3 nucleotides are TGTGCCATCAGCATACTAGCGGGAGAGAGCACAGATACGCAGTATTTT. The chain carries TRBV10-3 and TRBJ2-3; 11 bases line up with TRBD2. Germline-derived CDR1 and CDR2 are ENHRY and SYGVKD. V was pared by 6 bases and J by 0 bases, with 5 bases of the junction left unmatched. CDR3 length equals 16 residues.

This clonotype appeared a few times. This chain links TRBV19 with TRBJ2-7; TRBD1 might be the D (6 bases). This CDR3 spans 14 amino acids. Trimming took off 5 bases at V and 3 bases at J, with 14 bases between the two ends. Germline lookup yields CDR1 LNHDA and CDR2 SQIVND (reference sequence). The CDR3: CASSGGGLYYEQYF. The CDR3 DNA follows: TGTGCCAGTAGTGGGGGCGGGCTTTACTACGAGCAGTACTTC. The full variable domain, in which reference TRBV19 and TRBJ2-7 provide the parts outside the CDR3, is DGGITQSPKYLFRKEGQNVTLSCEQNLNHDAMYWYRQDPGQGLRLIYYSQIVNDFQKGDIAEGYSVSREKKESFPLTVTSAQKNPTAFYLCASSGGGLYYEQYFGPGTRLTVT.

This clonotype was counted between two and nine times. This chain links TRBV3-1 with TRBJ2-3; the D is unclear. Trimming pared 1 base from V and 10 bases from J, leaving 15 bases between. The CDR3 totals 14 residues. Germline values: CDR1 LGHDT, CDR2 YNNKEL (reference sequence). The CDR3 DNA sequence: TGTGCCAGCAGCCAAGGGGCCTTCAGTCGTGCGCAGTATTTT. Translating gives CASSQGAFSRAQYF.

Notes on this clonotype: A junction end diverges from the germline sequence, so it may reflect a read error. The chain is built from TRBV2 and TRBJ2-3; TRBD2 matches at 10 bases. Per germline, CDR1 SNHLY and CDR2 FYNNEI. The length of the CDR3 is 16 residues. The CDR3 region is CASSEDASGGADMQYF. The CDR3 DNA is TGTGCCAGCAGTGAAGACGCAAGCGGGGGGGCAGATATGCAGTATTTT.

The chain employs TRBV7-9 and TRBJ2-2; 7 nucleotides agree with TRBD1. The CDR3 has 18 amino acids. Per the germline V gene, CDR1 is SEHNR and CDR2 is FQNEAQ (reference sequence). After removal of 2 bases from V and 1 base from J, the junction contained 10 bases not matched to a gene. This chain's CDR3 is CASSLLPGRTGNTGELFF. DNA for the CDR3: TGTGCCAGCAGCTTACTCCCAGGTCGGACAGGGAACACCGGGGAGCTGTTTTTT.

This rearrangement joins TRBV3-1 to TRBJ2-7, with D possibly being TRBD1 or TRBD2 (5 bases each). The V gene lost 3 bases and the J gene lost 2 bases, with 11 bases spanning the gap. CDR3 size: 14 residues. Germline V gene sequence: CDR1 LGHDT, CDR2 YNNKEL (reference sequence). The CDR3 spells CASSHGTVPYEQYF. Written as DNA, the CDR3 is TGTGCCAGCAGCCACGGGACGGTTCCCTACGAGCAGTACTTC.

In the case of this clonotype: A read error may produce the germline difference seen at one junction end. The gene calls are TRBV12-3 or TRBV12-4 and TRBJ2-2; 13 bases are shared with TRBD2. This CDR3 is built from 14 residues. In nucleotides, the CDR3 is TGTACCAGCGGACTAGCGGGAGCCACCGGGGAGCTGTTTTTT. Its translation: CTSGLAGATGELFF.

The chain employs TRBV30 and TRBJ1-1, with no clear D. Per germline, CDR1 GTSNPN and CDR2 SVGIG (reference sequence). With 0 bases removed from V and 3 bases from J, the gap between germline ends came to 2 bases. This CDR3 contains 11 residues. The CDR3 is CAWSVYTEAFF. DNA for the CDR3: TGTGCCTGGAGTGTATACACTGAAGCTTTCTTT.

This clonotype appeared a few times. The V and J genes are TRBV6-5 and TRBJ1-3; D call uncertain. The germline CDR1 and CDR2 sequences are MNHEY and SVGAGI. Trimming cost V 5 bases and J 1 base, with 18 bases left between them. The CDR3 sequence is 17 residues long. DNA of the CDR3: TGTGCCAGCAGTCGCTCGGTGGCGTCGGAGTCTGGAAACACCATATATTTT. Translating gives CASSRSVASESGNTIYF.

The rearrangement joins TRBV5-5 to TRBJ2-3, with 7 bases matching TRBD1. The germline V gene has CDR1 SGHKS and CDR2 YYEKEE (reference sequence). The V gene end was trimmed by 2 bases and the J gene end by 2 bases; junction bases not matched to a gene: 5. The length of the CDR3 is 15 residues. For the CDR3, the DNA is TGTGCCAGCAGCTTAAGGGGACAGTACACAGATACGCAGTATTTT. Translation gives CASSLRGQYTDTQYF.

This clonotype has only a few counts. The rearrangement links TRBV20-1 to TRBJ1-2; D not resolved. The V and J ends lost 0 bases and 0 bases respectively, with 11 bases between them. The CDR3 sequence is 15 residues long. Germline CDR1 is DFQATT and CDR2 is SNEGSKA (reference sequence). CDR3 DNA: TGCAGTGCTAGAGATGAGACAAGCTCTAACTATGGCTACACCTTC. It yields the protein CSARDETSSNYGYTF.

This clonotype was observed a few times. This sequence joins TRBV20-1 and TRBJ2-3; D call uncertain. The V and J ends lost 4 bases and 1 base respectively, with 9 bases between them. CDR3 length: 13 residues. Germline V gene sequence: CDR1 DFQATT, CDR2 SNEGSKA (reference sequence). The CDR3, as DNA: TGCAGTGCTAAGGGTCGCGGCACAGATACGCAGTATTTT. It yields the protein CSAKGRGTDTQYF.

V and J are TRBV7-2 and TRBJ2-5; D possibly corresponds to TRBD2 (7 bases). The CDR3 totals 14 residues. Germline V gives CDR1 SGHTA, CDR2 FQGNSA. Trimming left V 5 bases short and J 5 bases short, with 15 bases between. CDR3 sequence: CASSVPGGRETQYF. CDR3 nucleotides: TGTGCCAGCAGCGTGCCGGGGGGCAGGGAGACCCAGTACTTC. The complete variable domain, with remaining parts taken from reference TRBV7-2 and TRBJ2-5, reads GAGVSQSPSNKVTEKGKDVELRCDPISGHTALYWYRQSLGQGLEFLIYFQGNSAPDKSGLPSDRFSAERTGGSVSTLTIQRTQQEDSAVYLCASSVPGGRETQYFGPGTRLLVL.

V and J are TRBV5-1 and TRBJ1-1; 9 nucleotides align to TRBD1. The CDR3 runs to 14 residues. CDR1 and CDR2 (germline): SGHRS, YFSETQ. The V gene end was trimmed by 4 bases and the J gene end by 11 bases; junction bases not matched to a gene: 12. CDR3 protein: CASSLRDRETAAFF. The CDR3 DNA reads TGCGCCAGCAGCCTCCGGGACAGGGAGACCGCGGCTTTCTTT.